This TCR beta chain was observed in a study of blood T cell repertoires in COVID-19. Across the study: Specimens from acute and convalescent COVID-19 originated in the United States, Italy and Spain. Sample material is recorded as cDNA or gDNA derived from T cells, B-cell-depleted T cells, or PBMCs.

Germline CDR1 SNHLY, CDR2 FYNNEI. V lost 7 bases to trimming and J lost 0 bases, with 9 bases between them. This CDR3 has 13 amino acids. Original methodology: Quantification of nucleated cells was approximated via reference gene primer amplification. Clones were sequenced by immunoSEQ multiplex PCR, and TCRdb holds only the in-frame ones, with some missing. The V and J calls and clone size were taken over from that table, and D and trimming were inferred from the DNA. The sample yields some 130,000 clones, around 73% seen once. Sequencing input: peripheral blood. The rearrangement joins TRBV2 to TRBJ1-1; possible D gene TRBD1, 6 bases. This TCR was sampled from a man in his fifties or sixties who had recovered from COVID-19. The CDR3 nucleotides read TGTGCCAGCACCGGACAGATGAACACTGAAGCTTTCTTT. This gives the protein CASTGQMNTEAFF.